This T cell receptor (beta chain) was identified in a study of prognosis after radiotherapy for stage I lung cancer. In this sample, this clonotype turned up many times. As yet, its antigen is unknown. Amplification of TCR beta CDR3 from genomic DNA used two-round multiplex PCR. The first PCR round targeted every TRBV and TRBJ gene with specific primers. TCRdb reprocessed the multiplex PCR reads with MiXCR, giving one entry per CDR3 protein. The sample yields over 12,000 distinct CDR3 sequences, 25% to 30% seen once. This CDR3 has 14 residues. Germline CDR1 and CDR2: MDHEN and SYDVKM. V was shortened by 10 bases and J by 0 bases, with 15 bases between the two germline ends. General study points: Reduced unique TCR clone counts were recorded after stereotactic body radiation therapy, with a median of 10,088 versus 6,861. When patients developed distant metastases, their Shannon entropy after stereotactic body radiation therapy was lower.

The input for sequencing was PBMCs, taken before or after stereotactic body radiation therapy (not recorded which). The sequence was collected from a donor of 50 years or more with non-small cell lung cancer. The chain recombines TRBV28 with TRBJ1-1; perhaps TRBD1 as D (6 bases). The CDR3 region has the DNA TGTGCCACCGGGGGTGGGGGGCTGAACACTGAAGCTTTCTTT. Translation: CATGGGGLNTEAFF.